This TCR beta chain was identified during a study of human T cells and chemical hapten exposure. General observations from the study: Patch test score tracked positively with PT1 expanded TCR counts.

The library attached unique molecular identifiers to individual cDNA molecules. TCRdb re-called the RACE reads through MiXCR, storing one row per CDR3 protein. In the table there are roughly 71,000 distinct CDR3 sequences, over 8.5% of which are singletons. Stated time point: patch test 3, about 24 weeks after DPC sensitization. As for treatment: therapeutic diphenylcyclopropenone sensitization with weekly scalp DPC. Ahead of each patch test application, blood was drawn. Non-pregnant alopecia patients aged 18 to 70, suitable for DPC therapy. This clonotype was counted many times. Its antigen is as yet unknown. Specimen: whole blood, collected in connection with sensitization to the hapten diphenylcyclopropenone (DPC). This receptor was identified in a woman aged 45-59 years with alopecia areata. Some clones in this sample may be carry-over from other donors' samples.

The CDR3 region is CASSDSGRASSYNEQFF. The DNA for the CDR3 is TGTGCCAGCAGTGATAGCGGGAGGGCCAGCTCCTACAATGAGCAGTTCTTC. This chain uses TRBV2 with TRBJ2-1, with 11 bases that match TRBD2. V shed 3 bases, J shed 0 bases, and the junction held 4 bases outside the gene matches. Germline lookup yields CDR1 SNHLY and CDR2 FYNNEI. The CDR3 is made up of 17 amino acids.